What follows is one T cell receptor beta chain and its context. Its antigen has not been determined. Per-nucleotide qualities are absent, and no much larger clonotype sits a single base away. Genomic DNA was isolated from the sorted cells so that the TCRbeta CDR3 region could be sequenced. TCRbeta CDR3 regions were sequenced using the immunoSEQ Assay. What TCRdb holds here is the immuneACCESS table cut down to in-frame rearrangements. Part of the clones is not present; checked against another copy, under half of the missing clones reflect an unresolved V gene, and the others are unexplained. Recorded for this sample are 57,000 or so clones; 83% of them occurred a single time. The top ten clones comprise around 3.5% of the sample. The data are from a study of OX40 agonist ivuxolimab in advanced cancers. Background for the entire study: Ivuxolimab was an agonistic, fully human IgG2 monoclonal antibody directed against OX40 (CD134), a costimulatory receptor. In the dose-escalation cohort, roughly 80% of patients were male, and the mean age was approximately 60 years, with a range of about 23 to 90. Of the roughly 52 dose-escalation patients, hepatocellular carcinoma was present in roughly 19, melanoma in roughly 15, renal cell carcinoma in 9 and head and neck cancer in 9. Prior anti-PD-1, anti-PD-L1 or anti-CTLA-4 therapy was permitted, and approximately 42% of dose-escalation patients had received checkpoint inhibitors. Peripheral TCRbeta sequencing aimed to test whether ivuxolimab altered TCR sequence diversity and caused clonal T-cell expansion. The monotherapy dose-escalation portion (N ≈ 52 patients) of the phase I ivuxolimab trial is reported in the paper. Intravenous ivuxolimab was administered to patients every 2 weeks at six dose levels: 0.01, 0.1, 0.3, 1.5, 3 and 10 mg/kg. Partial responses occurred in three dose-escalation patients: two with cutaneous melanoma and one with hepatocellular carcinoma. Overall study outcomes, separate from this receptor: Low levels of normalized T-cell clonal expansion were also seen in some patients who did not respond. Antigen specificity was not determined for the clonally expanded peripheral T cells. In the 0.1-3.0 mg/kg groups, partial responders were among the patients with the lowest normalized peripheral clonal expansion, particularly in CD8+ T cells. At doses of 0.1 to 3.0 mg/kg, clonal expansion of both CD4+ and CD8+ T cells in blood was seen between baseline and week 6. After ivuxolimab, expanded clones were on average more numerous among CD8+ T cells than among CD4+ T cells.

At the junction V is shortened by 5 bases and J by 5 bases; bases outside the gene matches: 5. The cysteine opens and the phenylalanine closes a CDR3 of 13 amino acids. Solely the CDR3 DNA is kept, with 39 bases framed from the first base. CDR1 and CDR2 were assigned from the germline V gene (reference sequence) as SGHAT and FQDESV. Patients with a history of autoimmune disease or receiving systemic immunosuppression were excluded from the trial. Peripheral blood for TCR sequencing was drawn from every dose cohort at baseline, at cycle 4 day 1 and at cycle 7 day 1. The samples were taken from a phase I, first-in-human, multicenter, open-label dose-escalation trial of ivuxolimab. Adults with locally advanced or metastatic melanoma, renal cell, hepatocellular, or head and neck squamous cell carcinoma were enrolled in the trial. Before TCR sequencing, CD4+ T cells and CD8+ T cells from peripheral blood were sorted into separate populations.

Sequenced here: CD4+ or CD8+ T cells sorted from blood, sampled in a trial of the OX40 agonist ivuxolimab. This chain joins TRBV11-1 to TRBJ1-1, with 7 middle bases fitting TRBD1. The source is an adult with an advanced solid tumor such as melanoma, head and neck, liver or kidney cancer. The encoded CDR3 is CASSLGQDTEAFF. In nucleotide form, the sequence is TGTGCCAGCAGCCTCGGACAGGATACTGAAGCTTTCTTT.